This T cell receptor (beta chain) was recorded in a study of PD-1 blockade in classical Hodgkin lymphoma. Looking at the study overall: The study gave patients nivolumab 3 mg/kg intravenously every 2 weeks.

Sequencing was performed with immunoSEQ multiplex PCR; in TCRdb, only in-frame clones are kept and a portion is missing. The sample yields more than 30,000 clones, approximately 82% seen once. Turning to this clone: As yet, its antigen is unknown.

Germline-derived CDR1 and CDR2 are MNHEY and SMNVEV (reference sequence). The CDR3 consists of 15 residues. Trimming stripped 5 bases from V and 3 bases from J, with 16 bases between. Study-level points and caveats: Newly diagnosed patients were reported to exhibit reduced baseline TCR diversity relative to healthy donors. Prior to therapy, complete responders displayed diversity much like that of newly diagnosed patients.

Each patient's relapse followed autologous stem cell transplantation, and brentuximab vedotin exposure varied. The chain employs TRBV27 and TRBJ1-1, with D tentatively TRBD1 (6 bases). The TCR originated in a human donor with classical Hodgkin lymphoma. Sequencing used peripheral blood mononuclear cells (PBMCs), obtained before the second cycle of nivolumab. The CDR3 DNA reads TGTGCCAGCAGTCCTCGGACAGTATGGGACACTGAAGCTTTCTTT. Its translation: CASSPRTVWDTEAFF.